The clone carrying this T cell receptor (beta chain) was found once. Antigen: not known. This entry is derived from a study of cytomegalovirus exposure and HLA in healthy donors. The data were produced by immunoSEQ multiplex PCR, yet TCRdb's version contains in-frame clones alone and is incomplete. The table shows 200,000 to 250,000 clones, with approximately 80% occurring only once. Study findings and constraints: Within the approximately 120 validation repertoires, first-cohort TCR clusters tended to co-occur, according to a later analysis. Testing in vitro showed a few CMV-associated chains specific for CMV antigens. TCR beta chains numbering more than 150 were designated cytomegalovirus-associated.

The CDR3 is made up of 18 amino acids. Germline-derived CDR1 and CDR2 are SGDLS and YYNGEE. The J segment lost 8 bases and the V segment lost 4 bases, leaving 19 bases of the junction unmatched. This receptor was taken from a young woman in good health and CMV-seropositive. Sequencing used PBMCs. The chain employs TRBV9 and TRBJ2-1, with 9 bases lining up with TRBD2. CDR3 coding DNA: TGTGCCAGCAGCCCCCAAGGTAGCCTAGCGGGATTGATAGATGAGCAGTTCTTC. Protein product: CASSPQGSLAGLIDEQFF.